These 5 T cell receptor beta chains originate from one sample sequenced in a study of blood T cell repertoires in COVID-19. The method was immunoSEQ multiplex PCR; TCRdb's version includes in-frame clones alone and lacks a portion of them. The sample shows around 320,000 clones, roughly 90% of them seen only once. The sample was PBMCs or T cells enriched from blood (not recorded which). The receptors were gathered from a woman younger than 45 who had been exposed to COVID-19.

This rearrangement joins TRBV18 to TRBJ1-2; 8 nucleotides match TRBD1. The V gene end was trimmed by 4 bases and the J gene end by 1 base; junction bases not matched to a gene: 8. This CDR3 is built from 16 residues. Looked up from germline, CDR1 is KGHSH and CDR2 is LQKENI. CDR3 amino acids: CASSRLTGDLNYGYTF. CDR3 sequence (DNA): TGTGCCAGCTCACGACTGACAGGGGACCTTAACTATGGCTACACCTTC.

V and J are TRBV3-1 (or the pseudogene TRBV3-2) and TRBJ2-7, with a weak D call TRBD1 (6 bases). Germline V gene sequence: CDR1 LGHDT, CDR2 YNNKEL (reference sequence). Trimming removed 8 bases from V and 5 bases from J, with 7 bases in between. CDR3 length equals 10 residues. The CDR3 is CASGGHEQYF. CDR3 in DNA: TGTGCCAGCGGGGGCCACGAGCAGTACTTC.

This chain links TRBV15 with TRBJ2-1; 8 nucleotides match TRBD2. Germline CDR1 LNHNV, CDR2 YYDKDF (reference sequence). This CDR3 has 15 amino acids. The ends lost 2 bases at V and 5 bases at J; junction bases unmatched: 5. The CDR3 nucleotides are TGTGCCACCAGCAGACAAAACGGGGGGGACAATGAGCAGTTCTTC. This codes for CATSRQNGGDNEQFF.

The rearrangement joins TRBV2 to TRBJ2-1; TRBD1 agrees at 9 bases. Germline loops: CDR1 SNHLY, CDR2 FYNNEI. V trimming: 6 bases; J trimming: 4 bases; junction bases outside the gene matches: 7. This CDR3 is built from 15 residues. CDR3 residues: CASRVDRGSYNEQFF. The CDR3 coding sequence is TGTGCCAGCAGGGTGGACAGGGGTTCGTACAATGAGCAGTTCTTC. Filled out from reference TRBV2 and TRBJ2-1, the complete variable domain reads EPEVTQTPSHQVTQMGQEVILRCVPISNHLYFYWYRQILGQKVEFLVSFYNNEISEKSEIFDDQFSVERPDGSNFTLKIRSTKLEDSAMYFCASRVDRGSYNEQFFGPGTRLTVL.

The V gene is TRBV4-2, the J gene TRBJ2-3, with 8 bases aligning to TRBD2. The ends lost 1 base at V and 0 bases at J; junction bases unmatched: 3. Germline V gene sequence: CDR1 LGHNA, CDR2 YNFKEQ. The CDR3 extends over 16 amino acids. Here the CDR3 DNA reads TGTGCCAGCAGCCAAGGGTCTAGCGGGAGCACAGATACGCAGTATTTT. Translated, it gives CASSQGSSGSTDTQYF.